This T cell receptor beta chain derives from a study of T cell changes during pregnancy in multiple sclerosis. The CDR3 consists of 12 residues. V shed 4 bases and J shed 1 base, with 5 bases lying between them. Germline CDR1 SGHRS, CDR2 YFSETQ. Clones were read by immunoSEQ multiplex PCR, and TCRdb kept only the in-frame ones, dropping some. The sample carries tens of thousands of clones, 90% recorded once. The specimen was peripheral blood, collected after pregnancy. The TCR sequence derives from a female donor in good health, enrolled as a control in a pregnancy study. The chain carries TRBV5-1 and TRBJ1-1; D call uncertain. CDR3 protein: CASSIKNTEAFF. In nucleotides, the CDR3 is TGCGCCAGCAGCATTAAGAACACTGAAGCTTTCTTT.